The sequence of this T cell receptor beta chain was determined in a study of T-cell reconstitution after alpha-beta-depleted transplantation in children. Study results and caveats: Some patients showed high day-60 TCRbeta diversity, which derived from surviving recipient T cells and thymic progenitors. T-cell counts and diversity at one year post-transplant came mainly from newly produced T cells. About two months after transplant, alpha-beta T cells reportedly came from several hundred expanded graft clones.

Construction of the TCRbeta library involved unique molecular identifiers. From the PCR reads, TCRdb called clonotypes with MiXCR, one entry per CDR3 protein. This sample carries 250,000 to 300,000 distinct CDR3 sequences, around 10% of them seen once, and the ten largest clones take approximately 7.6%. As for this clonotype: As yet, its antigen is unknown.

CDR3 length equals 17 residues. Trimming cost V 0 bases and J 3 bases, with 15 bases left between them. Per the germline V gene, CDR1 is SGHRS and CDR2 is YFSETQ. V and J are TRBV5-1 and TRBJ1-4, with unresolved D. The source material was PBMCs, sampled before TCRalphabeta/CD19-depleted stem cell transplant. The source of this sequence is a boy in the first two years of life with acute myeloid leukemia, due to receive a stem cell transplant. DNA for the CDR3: TGCGCCAGCAGCTTGGTTCCAGGCCGTGCACCTAATGAAAAACTGTTTTTT. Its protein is CASSLVPGRAPNEKLFF.